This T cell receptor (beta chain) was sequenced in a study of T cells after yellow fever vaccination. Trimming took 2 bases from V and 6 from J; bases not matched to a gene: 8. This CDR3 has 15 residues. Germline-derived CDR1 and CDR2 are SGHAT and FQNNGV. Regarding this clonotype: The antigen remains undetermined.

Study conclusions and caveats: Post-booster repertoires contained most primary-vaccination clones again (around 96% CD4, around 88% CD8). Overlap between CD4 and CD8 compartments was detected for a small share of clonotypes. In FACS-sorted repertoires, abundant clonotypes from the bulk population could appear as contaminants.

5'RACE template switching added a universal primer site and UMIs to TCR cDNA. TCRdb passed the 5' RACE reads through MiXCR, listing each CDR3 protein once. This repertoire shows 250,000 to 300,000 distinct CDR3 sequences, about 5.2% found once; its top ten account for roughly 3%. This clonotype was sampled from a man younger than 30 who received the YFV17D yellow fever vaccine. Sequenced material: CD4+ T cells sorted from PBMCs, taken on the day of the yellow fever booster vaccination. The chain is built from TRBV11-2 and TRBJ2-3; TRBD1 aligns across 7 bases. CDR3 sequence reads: CASSLNRGPGDTQYF. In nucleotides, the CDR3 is TGTGCCAGCAGCTTAAATAGGGGGCCGGGGGATACGCAGTATTTT. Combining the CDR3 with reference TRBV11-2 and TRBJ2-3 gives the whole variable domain EAGVAQSPRYKIIEKRQSVAFWCNPISGHATLYWYQQILGQGPKLLIQFQNNGVVDDSQLPKDRFSAERLKGVDSTLKIQPAKLEDSAVYLCASSLNRGPGDTQYFGPGTRLTVL.